Each of the 22 T cell receptor beta chains below was sequenced from the same sample in a study of OX40 agonist ivuxolimab in advanced cancers. TCRdb's table, derived via immunoSEQ multiplex PCR, lists solely in-frame clones and lacks some. The sample consists of approximately 77,000 clones, over 75% of them appearing once. The sample consisted of CD4+ or CD8+ T cells sorted from blood, taken in a trial of the OX40 agonist ivuxolimab. The receptors originated from an adult with an advanced solid tumor such as melanoma, head and neck, liver or kidney cancer.

The chain has TRBV21-1 and TRBJ1-2; the table assigns TRBD1, which was not confirmed against the DNA. TRBV21-1 is marked as a pseudogene. The CDR3 sequence is 14 residues long. The CDR3 nucleotides are TGTGCCAGCAGCAAAGTACCAGGGCACTATGGCTACACCTTC. This translates into CASSKVPGHYGYTF.

This chain links TRBV9 with TRBJ2-7; D is ambiguous. The germline V gene has CDR1 SGDLS and CDR2 YYNGEE. The CDR3 consists of 15 residues. V shed 4 bases and J shed 0 bases, with 14 bases lying between them. The CDR3 region has the DNA TGTGCCAGCAGCCCTCGACCGATGTACTCCTACGAGCAGTACTTC. This sequence encodes CASSPRPMYSYEQYF.

The chain joins TRBV19 to TRBJ2-4; D is tentatively TRBD1 or TRBD2 (5 bases each). CDR3 length: 18 amino acids. V gave up 6 bases and J gave up 3 bases, with 24 bases separating them. Germline loops: CDR1 LNHDA, CDR2 SQIVND (reference sequence). CDR3 coding DNA: TGTGCCAGTAGCATCGATTTGAGTGTTCAGAGGGGCAAAAACATTCAGTACTTC. Protein product: CASSIDLSVQRGKNIQYF.

The V and J genes are TRBV9 and TRBJ2-3, with 10 bases aligning to TRBD2. Looked up from germline, CDR1 is SGDLS and CDR2 is YYNGEE. V lost 7 bases and J lost 5; bases outside the gene matches: 10. The CDR3 loop spans 15 amino acids. CDR3: CASAISGGAEDTQYF. DNA of the CDR3: TGTGCCAGCGCCATAAGCGGGGGGGCCGAAGATACGCAGTATTTT.

CDR3 in amino acids: CASSRLSEDDYLHEQYF. The CDR3 DNA reads TGTGCCAGCAGCCGTTTGTCGGAGGATGATTACCTCCACGAGCAGTACTTC. The J gene is TRBJ2-7, the V gene TRBV9; a possible D gene is TRBD2 (5 bases). The CDR3 runs to 17 residues. Deletions cut 4 bases from V and 5 bases from J, with 25 bases between. Germline CDR1 reads SGDLS; CDR2 reads YYNGEE.

The chain joins TRBV5-6 to TRBJ2-1; the match to TRBD1 covers 9 bases. CDR1 and CDR2 from the germline V gene are SGHDT and YYEEEE. CDR3 size: 15 residues. V shed 1 base and J 7 bases; nucleotides not matched to a gene: 6. DNA for the CDR3: TGTGCCAGCAGCTTGAGAGGGACAGGGACGAATGAGCAGTTCTTC. Translated: CASSLRGTGTNEQFF.

The rearrangement uses TRBV5-5 and TRBJ2-3; D not certain. V was trimmed by 1 base and J by 2 bases, leaving 8 bases between them. CDR1 SGHKS and CDR2 YYEKEE come from the germline V gene (reference sequence). The CDR3 totals 14 residues. DNA for the CDR3: TGTGCCAGCAGCTTGCGGGCGGCCACAGATACGCAGTATTTT. Translating gives CASSLRAATDTQYF.

The rearrangement links TRBV5-6 to TRBJ2-7; D is unclear. V was trimmed by 2 bases and J by 0 bases, leaving 12 bases between them. Germline CDR1 is SGHDT and CDR2 is YYEEEE. This CDR3 spans 15 amino acids. Here the CDR3 reads CASSFRDTISYEQYF. In nucleotides, the CDR3 is TGTGCCAGCAGCTTTAGAGACACCATCTCCTACGAGCAGTACTTC.

This clone was detected a few times. This chain connects TRBV15 to TRBJ2-6; 9 bases agree with TRBD1. The CDR3 runs to 21 residues. Germline V gene lookup returns CDR1 LNHNV and CDR2 YYDKDF (reference sequence). V trimming: 0 bases; J trimming: 0 bases; junction bases outside the gene matches: 12. The CDR3 bases are TGTGCCACCAGCAGAGATTGGGTGATGACAGGGGGGACCTCTGGGGCCAACGTCCTGACTTTC. Translated, it gives CATSRDWVMTGGTSGANVLTF.

Written as DNA, the CDR3 is TGCAGTTCATCAAGGACAACTGAAGCTTTCTTT. This codes for CSSSRTTEAFF. The V gene is TRBV20-1, the J gene TRBJ1-1, with D perhaps TRBD1 (5 bases). Trimming removed 8 bases at V and 5 bases at J, with 12 bases between. CDR1 and CDR2 from the germline V gene are DFQATT and SNEGSKA (reference sequence). The CDR3 consists of 11 residues.

V is TRBV7-9 and J is TRBJ1-1, with 8 nucleotides matching TRBD1. V was clipped by 4 bases and J by 4 bases; unmatched bases: 5. CDR3 length: 14 residues. Germline lookup yields CDR1 SEHNR and CDR2 FQNEAQ (reference sequence). The chain's CDR3 is CASSSQGAGTEAFF. CDR3 DNA sequence: TGTGCCAGCAGCTCCCAGGGGGCAGGCACTGAAGCTTTCTTT.

This sequence joins TRBV18 and TRBJ1-4; D unresolved. Germline loops: CDR1 KGHSH, CDR2 LQKENI. The CDR3 contains 11 residues. Trimming removed 5 bases at V and 6 bases at J, with 4 bases between. This CDR3 is CASSDDEKLFF. As DNA, the CDR3 is TGTGCCAGCTCAGACGATGAAAAACTGTTTTTT. The full variable domain, with the rest looked up from reference TRBV18 and TRBJ1-4, is NAGVMQNPRHLVRRRGQEARLRCSPMKGHSHVYWYRQLPEEGLKFMVYLQKENIIDESGMPKERFSAEFPKEGPSILRIQQVVRGDSAAYFCASSDDEKLFFGSGTQLSVL.

The chain employs TRBV9 and TRBJ2-2; D remains unclear. The V end was cut by 3 bases, the J end by 4 bases, with 13 bases between. Looked up from germline, CDR1 is SGDLS and CDR2 is YYNGEE. The CDR3 sequence is 15 residues long. The CDR3 protein is CASSATPQVTGELFF. The CDR3, as DNA: TGTGCCAGCAGCGCTACCCCCCAGGTCACCGGGGAGCTGTTTTTT. Full variable domain (rest looked up from reference TRBV9 and TRBJ2-2): DSGVTQTPKHLITATGQRVTLRCSPRSGDLSVYWYQQSLDQGLQFLIQYYNGEERAKGNILERFSAQQFPDLHSELNLSSLELGDSALYFCASSATPQVTGELFFGEGSRLTVL.

The rearrangement uses TRBV6-6 and TRBJ2-7; no reliable D call. The CDR3 loop spans 14 amino acids. V dropped 0 bases and J dropped 3 bases, with 9 bases sitting between them. The germline V gene encodes CDR1 MNHNY and CDR2 SVGAGI (reference sequence). CDR3 sequence reads: CASSYSSPGYEQYF. As DNA, the CDR3 is TGTGCCAGCAGTTACTCGAGTCCAGGCTACGAGCAGTACTTC.

The J gene is TRBJ2-7, the V gene TRBV21-1; the DNA was not compared with TRBD1, the D call given in the table. TRBV21-1 is marked as a pseudogene. CDR3 length: 11 amino acids. CDR3 DNA: TGTGCCAGCAGATCAATTTACGAGCAGTACTTC. Amino acid sequence: CASRSIYEQYF.

This clone was seen more than once but under ten times. The chain couples TRBV5-1 to TRBJ2-7; D might be TRBD2 (6 bases). The CDR3 loop spans 18 amino acids. Trimming took 0 bases from V and 3 from J, leaving 22 bases between them. From germline, CDR1 is SGHRS and CDR2 YFSETQ. This CDR3 reads CASSLARGDLKGGYEQYF. The CDR3 DNA is TGCGCCAGCAGCTTGGCACGCGGTGACCTAAAGGGAGGCTACGAGCAGTACTTC. Full variable domain (remainder filled in from reference TRBV5-1 and TRBJ2-7): KAGVTQTPRYLIKTRGQQVTLSCSPISGHRSVSWYQQTPGQGLQFLFEYFSETQRNKGNFPGRFSGRQFSNSRSEMNVSTLELGDSALYLCASSLARGDLKGGYEQYFGPGTRLTVT.

The genes are TRBV5-1 and TRBJ1-2; D might be TRBD1 (5 bases). Trimming pared 0 bases from V and 4 bases from J, leaving 13 bases between. Germline-derived CDR1 and CDR2 are SGHRS and YFSETQ. The CDR3 has 15 residues. The CDR3 region is CASSLDRMARYGYTF. The DNA of the CDR3 is TGCGCCAGCAGCTTGGACAGGATGGCTCGCTATGGCTACACCTTC.

CDR3 DNA: TGTGCCAGCAGCTTAGCTCCGGTCAGGGGGCGTCCTGAAGCTTTCTTT. This encodes CASSLAPVRGRPEAFF. The chain is built from TRBV7-2 and TRBJ1-1; 8 bases are shared with TRBD1. V lost 0 bases and J lost 6; bases outside the gene matches: 9. Germline V gene data show CDR1 as SGHTA and CDR2 as FQGNSA. There are 16 residues in the CDR3.

This clone was counted once. V gene TRBV28 combines with J gene TRBJ2-7, with TRBD1 identical over 7 bases. This CDR3 comprises 14 residues. With V trimmed by 5 bases and J by 4 bases, 8 bases remained unmatched. Germline CDR1 reads MDHEN; CDR2 reads SYDVKM. In DNA, the CDR3 is TGTGCCAGCAGTGTCAGCAGGGGGTTGTACGAGCAGTACTTC. This sequence encodes CASSVSRGLYEQYF.

This chain uses TRBV7-9 with TRBJ1-2; TRBD1 matches at 9 bases. CDR3 length equals 15 residues. The germline V gene encodes CDR1 SEHNR and CDR2 FQNEAQ (reference sequence). Trimming at V came to 5 bases and at J to 4 bases, leaving 8 bases not matched to a gene. Here the CDR3 reads CASSGWDREGYGYTF. The CDR3, as DNA: TGTGCCAGCAGCGGATGGGACAGGGAGGGCTATGGCTACACCTTC.

CDR3 nucleotides: TGTGCCAGCAGCCTGGCCGGCGGGGTACGTTCACCCCTCCACTTT. It translates to CASSLAGGVRSPLHF. The chain joins TRBV5-4 to TRBJ1-6; D is ambiguous. The germline gives CDR1 SGHNT, CDR2 YYREEE (reference sequence). Trimming took 4 bases from V and 9 from J, leaving 17 bases between them. This CDR3 region has 15 residues. The entire variable domain, with the rest obtained from reference TRBV5-4 and TRBJ1-6, is as follows: ETGVTQSPTHLIKTRGQQVTLRCSSQSGHNTVSWYQQALGQGPQFIFQYYREEENGRGNFPPRFSGLQFPNYSSELNVNALELDDSALYLCASSLAGGVRSPLHFGNGTRLTVT.

This chain joins TRBV5-4 and TRBJ2-1, with D possibly being TRBD1 (6 bases). Germline V gene lookup returns CDR1 SGHNT and CDR2 YYREEE (reference sequence). V was shortened by 6 bases and J by 4 bases, with 11 bases between the two germline ends. This CDR3 contains 13 residues. CDR3 DNA: TGTGCCAGCACCCTGGACAGTTACAATGAGCAGTTCTTC. Encoded protein: CASTLDSYNEQFF.